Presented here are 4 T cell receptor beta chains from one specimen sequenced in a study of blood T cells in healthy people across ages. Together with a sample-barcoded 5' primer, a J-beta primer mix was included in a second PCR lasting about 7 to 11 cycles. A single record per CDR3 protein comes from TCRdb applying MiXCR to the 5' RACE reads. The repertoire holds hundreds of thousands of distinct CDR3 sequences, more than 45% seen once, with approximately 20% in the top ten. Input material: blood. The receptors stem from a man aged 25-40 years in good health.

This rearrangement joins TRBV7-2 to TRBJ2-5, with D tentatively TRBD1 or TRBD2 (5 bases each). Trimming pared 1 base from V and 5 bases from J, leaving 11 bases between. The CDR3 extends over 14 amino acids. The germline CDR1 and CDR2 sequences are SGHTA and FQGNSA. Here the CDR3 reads CASSLGSWGETQYF. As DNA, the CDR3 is TGTGCCAGCAGCTTAGGCTCCTGGGGGGAGACCCAGTACTTC.

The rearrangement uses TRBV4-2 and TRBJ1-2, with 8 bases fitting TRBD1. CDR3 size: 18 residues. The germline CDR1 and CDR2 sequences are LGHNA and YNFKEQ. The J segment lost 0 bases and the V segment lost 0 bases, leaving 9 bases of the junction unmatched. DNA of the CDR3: TGTGCCAGCAGCCAAGACCCACGACAGGGGATTCCTAACTATGGCTACACCTTC. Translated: CASSQDPRQGIPNYGYTF.

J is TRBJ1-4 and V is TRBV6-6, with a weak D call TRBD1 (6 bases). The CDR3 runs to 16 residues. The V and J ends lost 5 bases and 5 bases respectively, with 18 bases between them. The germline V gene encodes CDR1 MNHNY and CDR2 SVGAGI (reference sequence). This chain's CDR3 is CASSKLRTAGNEKLFF. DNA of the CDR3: TGTGCCAGCAGTAAACTTCGGACAGCGGGGAATGAAAAACTGTTTTTT.

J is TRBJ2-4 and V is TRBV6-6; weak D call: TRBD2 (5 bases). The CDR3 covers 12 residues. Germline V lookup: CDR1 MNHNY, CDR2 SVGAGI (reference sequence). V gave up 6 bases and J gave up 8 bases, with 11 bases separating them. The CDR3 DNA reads TGTGCCAGCAGCCGCCCCGGGGACATTCAGTACTTC. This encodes CASSRPGDIQYF.